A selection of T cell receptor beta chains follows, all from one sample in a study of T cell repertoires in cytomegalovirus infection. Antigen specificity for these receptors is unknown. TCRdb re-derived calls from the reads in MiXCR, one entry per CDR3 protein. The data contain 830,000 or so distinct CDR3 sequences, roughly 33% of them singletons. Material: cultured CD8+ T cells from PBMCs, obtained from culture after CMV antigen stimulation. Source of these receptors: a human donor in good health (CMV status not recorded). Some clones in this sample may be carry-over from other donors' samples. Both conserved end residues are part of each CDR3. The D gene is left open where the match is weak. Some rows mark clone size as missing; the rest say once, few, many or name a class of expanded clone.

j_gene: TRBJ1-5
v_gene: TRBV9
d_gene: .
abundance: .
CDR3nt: TGTGCCAGCAGCGTAGGCGAGGGTCAGCCCCAGCATTTT
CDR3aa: CASSVGEGQPQHF

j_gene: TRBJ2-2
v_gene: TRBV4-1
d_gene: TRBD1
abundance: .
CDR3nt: TGCGCCAGCAGCCAAGAATCACCGGGACAGGGGTACACCGGGGAGCTGTTTTTT
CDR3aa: CASSQESPGQGYTGELFF

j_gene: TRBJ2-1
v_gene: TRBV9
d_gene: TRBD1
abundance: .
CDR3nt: TGTGCCAGCAGCGTACCCACCCGGGACAGGGGATACAATGAGCAGTTCTTC
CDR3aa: CASSVPTRDRGYNEQFF

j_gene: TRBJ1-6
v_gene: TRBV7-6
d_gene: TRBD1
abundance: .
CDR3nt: TGTGCCAGCAGCTTAGCAGACAGGGTCTCACCCCTCCACTTT
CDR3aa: CASSLADRVSPLHF

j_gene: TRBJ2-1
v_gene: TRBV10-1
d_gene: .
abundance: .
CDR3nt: TGCGCCAGCAGTGACAGCGGGTCTGGAAATGAGCAGTTCTTC
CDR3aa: CASSDSGSGNEQFF

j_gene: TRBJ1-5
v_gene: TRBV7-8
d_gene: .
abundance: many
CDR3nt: TGTGCCAGCAGCTTAGCGCGGGCAGGGGCGAGCAATCAGCCCCAGCATTTT
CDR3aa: CASSLARAGASNQPQHF

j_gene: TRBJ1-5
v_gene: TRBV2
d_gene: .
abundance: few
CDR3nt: TGTGCCAGCAGTGGGGAGGGTGGCAATCAGCCCCAGCATTTT
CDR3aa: CASSGEGGNQPQHF

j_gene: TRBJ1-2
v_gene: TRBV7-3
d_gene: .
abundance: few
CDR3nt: TGTGCCGGCAGCTTAGGGTGGATGGGACTGGATGGCTACACCTTC
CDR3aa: CAGSLGWMGLDGYTF

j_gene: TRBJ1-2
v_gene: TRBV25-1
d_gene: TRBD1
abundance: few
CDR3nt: TGTGCCAGCAGTCCGACAGGGGGCCCGGCTAACTATGGCTACACCTTC
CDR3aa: CASSPTGGPANYGYTF

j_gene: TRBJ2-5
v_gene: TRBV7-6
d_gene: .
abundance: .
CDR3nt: TGTGCCAGCAGCTCGGGTGGGGGCCGCCAAGAGACCCAGTACTTC
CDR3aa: CASSSGGGRQETQYF

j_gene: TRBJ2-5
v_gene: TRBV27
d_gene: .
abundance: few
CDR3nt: TGTGCCAGCAGTTCCCGACAGACCCTCCAAGAGACCCAGTACTTC
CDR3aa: CASSSRQTLQETQYF

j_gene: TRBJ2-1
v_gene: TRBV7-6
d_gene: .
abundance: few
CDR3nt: TGTGCCAGCAGCCCCCCCCGTTACTACAATGAGCAGTTCTTC
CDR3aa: CASSPPRYYNEQFF

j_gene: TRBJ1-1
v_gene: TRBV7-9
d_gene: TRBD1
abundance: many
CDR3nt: TGTGCCAGCAGGACTCAGGGGGCCGGGACTGAAGCTTTCTTT
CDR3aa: CASRTQGAGTEAFF

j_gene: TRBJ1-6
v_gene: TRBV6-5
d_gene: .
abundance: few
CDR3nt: TGTGCCAGCAGTTACATTGCTCCCAGCTCCTATAATTCACCCCTCCACTTT
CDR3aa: CASSYIAPSSYNSPLHF

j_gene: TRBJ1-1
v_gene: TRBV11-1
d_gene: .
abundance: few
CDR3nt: TGTGCCAGCAGCCCGCCGGGGGGAGCTTTCTTT
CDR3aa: CASSPPGGAFF

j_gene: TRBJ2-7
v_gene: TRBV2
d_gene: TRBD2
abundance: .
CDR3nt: TGTGCCAGCAGTGAACGACTAGCGGGGGCCGCCTACGAGCAGTACTTC
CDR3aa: CASSERLAGAAYEQYF

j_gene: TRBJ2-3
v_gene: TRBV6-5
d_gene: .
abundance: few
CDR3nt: TGTGCCAGCAGTTTCCGACAAAGCACAGATACGCAGTATTTT
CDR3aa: CASSFRQSTDTQYF

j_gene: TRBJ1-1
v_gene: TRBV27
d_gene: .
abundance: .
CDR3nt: TGTGCCAGCAGCCAACAGGTTCCAACGAACACTGAAGCTTTCTTT
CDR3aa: CASSQQVPTNTEAFF

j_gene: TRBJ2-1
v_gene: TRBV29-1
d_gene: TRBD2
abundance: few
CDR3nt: TGCAGCGGAGGACTAGCGGGGGGGGATGAGCAGTTCTTC
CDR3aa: CSGGLAGGDEQFF

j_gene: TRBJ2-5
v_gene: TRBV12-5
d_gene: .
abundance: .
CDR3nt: TGTGCTAGTGGTTTGTATGGACTAAAAGAGACCCAGTACTTC
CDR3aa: CASGLYGLKETQYF